This TCR beta chain was found in a study of T cells after yellow fever vaccination. Template switching by 5'RACE produced TCR cDNA, adding a universal primer site and UMIs. TCRdb re-called the 5' RACE reads with MiXCR, one entry per CDR3 protein. In the table there are approximately 510,000 distinct CDR3 sequences, 21% of which are singletons. CDR1 DFQATT and CDR2 SNEGSKA come from the germline V gene (reference sequence). The CDR3 has 12 amino acids. Trimming shortened V by 0 bases and J by 5 bases, and 8 bases separated the two germline ends. The study's findings and limits: Post-booster repertoires contained most primary-vaccination clones again (roughly 95% CD4, about 88% CD8). Weaker overall was a secondary response that nonetheless peaked faster, on day 5 versus 15.

As concerns this clonotype: Antigen: not known.

The sequenced sample was PBMCs, obtained approximately 20 days after the first yellow fever vaccination. The receptor comes from a man aged 18 to 30 who received the YFV17D yellow fever vaccine. This rearrangement joins TRBV20-1 to TRBJ2-7, with D unclear. The CDR3 DNA reads TGCAGTGCTAGAGATCTGACCCACGAGCAGTACTTC. It yields the protein CSARDLTHEQYF.